The rows below give T cell receptor beta chains drawn from one sample of a study of T cell responses to AZD1222 COVID-19 vaccine. Profiled with immunoSEQ multiplex PCR; TCRdb holds only in-frame clones, not every one. Found here are over 120,000 clones, 90% to 95% of them singletons; the top ten hold less than 2%. Sequenced material: peripheral blood, taken on day 0 of AZD1222 vaccination. All receptors come from an adult in good health. Each CDR3 is given with its conserved first and last residue. The order of the fields is CDR3 length, clone size, D gene, J gene, V gene, CDR3 DNA, CDR3 protein. A D gene is named only where the DNA matches it firmly. Part of the rows lack a size; the others show once, few, many or a class for expanded clones.

>15|-|-|TRBJ2-3|TRBV7-8
TGTGCCAGCAGCTTAGTCCCTACTAGCACAGATACGCAGTATTTT
CASSLVPTSTDTQYF
>12|-|-|TRBJ1-5|TRBV5-1
TGCGCCAGCAGCTTGGACGGGCAGCCCCAGCATTTT
CASSLDGQPQHF
>15|-|-|TRBJ1-4|TRBV7-2
TGTGCCAGCAGCAAACTCAGGGCAACTAATGAAAAACTGTTTTTT
CASSKLRATNEKLFF
>14|-|-|TRBJ1-2|TRBV27
TGTGCCACCAGGGTGCAGGGCTCTAACTATGGCTACACCTTC
CATRVQGSNYGYTF
>15|once|-|TRBJ1-6|TRBV7-9
TGTGCCAGCAGCCCGAACCAAGCCTATAATTCACCCCTCCACTTT
CASSPNQAYNSPLHF
>14|-|-|TRBJ2-1|TRBV6-5
TGTGCCAGCAGTTACTCCAGGGGGGGAAATGAGCAGTTCTTC
CASSYSRGGNEQFF
>17|-|TRBD2|TRBJ2-1|TRBV5-1
TGCGCCAGCAGCGCCGAGTTCGGGACTAGGGGAGACAATGAGCAGTTCTTC
CASSAEFGTRGDNEQFF
>14|-|TRBD2|TRBJ2-7|TRBV3-1/TRBV3-2
TGTGCCAGCAGCGGGACTAGCGGGGGCTACGAGCAGTACTTC
CASSGTSGGYEQYF
>24|-|TRBD2|TRBJ2-5|TRBV7-3
TGTGCCAGCAGCTTAAGGCAACGGGGCTTGAACCCGGGACTAGCGGGGGGGATAGAAGAGACCCAGTACTTC
CASSLRQRGLNPGLAGGIEETQYF
>12|-|-|TRBJ1-1|TRBV19
TGTGCCAGTAGTCCGGACAGAACTGAAGCTTTCTTT
CASSPDRTEAFF
>17|-|TRBD2|TRBJ2-3|TRBV9
TGTGCCAGCAGCGTAGCTGGCGGGGGGGCCGGATCAGATACGCAGTATTTT
CASSVAGGGAGSDTQYF
>15|-|-|TRBJ1-5|TRBV7-2
TGTGCCAGCAGCCCCCTATTCGGGAGCAATCAGCCCCAGCATTTT
CASSPLFGSNQPQHF
>14|once|-|TRBJ1-2|TRBV2
TGTGCCAGCAGTGAAGCGCCAAACTACTATGGCTACACCTTC
CASSEAPNYYGYTF
>11|-|-|TRBJ1-1|TRBV12-5
TGTGCTAGTGGTCAGGGTGGCCAGGCTTTCTTT
CASGQGGQAFF
>14|once|-|TRBJ1-5|TRBV7-2
TGTGCCAGCAGCCCTAATCTCGGCAATCAGCCCCAGCATTTT
CASSPNLGNQPQHF
>16|-|TRBD1|TRBJ2-7|TRBV5-4
TGTGCCAGCAGCTTGCAACCGGGACAGGGATCCTACGAGCAGTACTTC
CASSLQPGQGSYEQYF
>16|-|-|TRBJ2-7|TRBV21-1
TGTGCCAGCAGCAAAGGACTAGCGGGGGGCAAGGGCGAGCAGTACTTC
CASSKGLAGGKGEQYF
>13|-|-|TRBJ1-5|TRBV19
TGTGCCAGTAGTATTATCCACAATCAGCCCCAGCATTTT
CASSIIHNQPQHF
>11|-|-|TRBJ2-5|TRBV7-6
TGTGCCAGCAGACCTACAGGTAGCGAAAACTTC
CASRPTGSENF
>13|-|TRBD1|TRBJ2-7|TRBV10-3
TGTGCCATCAGGACAGGGGTCTCCTACGAGCAGTACTTC
CAIRTGVSYEQYF
>13|-|-|TRBJ2-6|TRBV18
TGTGCCAGCTCACCATCTGGGGCCAACGTCCTGACTTTC
CASSPSGANVLTF
>11|-|-|TRBJ1-1|TRBV30
TGTGCCTGGAGGAGTCAGGGTTGGGCTTTCTTT
CAWRSQGWAFF
>16|-|-|TRBJ2-6|TRBV11-2
TGTGCCAGCAGCTGGGAGGGGGGTGAAGGGGCCAACGTCCTGACTTTC
CASSWEGGEGANVLTF
>15|-|-|TRBJ1-3|TRBV6-6
TGTGCCAGCAGTTACTCCAGGGTTGGTGGAAACACCATATATTTT
CASSYSRVGGNTIYF
>16|-|-|TRBJ1-5|TRBV3-1/TRBV3-2
TGTGCCAGCAGCCAAGAGTTTCGGGAAAGCGATCAGCCCCAGCATTTT
CASSQEFRESDQPQHF
>14|few|TRBD2|TRBJ2-7|TRBV13
TGTGCCAGCAGCCCCCAAGCGGGGGCTTACGAGCAGTACTTC
CASSPQAGAYEQYF
>12|-|TRBD1|TRBJ1-2|TRBV7-2
TGTGCCAGCAGCGTGGGACAGGGAGGCTACACCTTC
CASSVGQGGYTF
>13|-|-|TRBJ2-2|TRBV1
TGCACCAGCAGCGGCGCACACACCGGGGAGCTGTTTTTT
CTSSGAHTGELFF
>14|-|-|TRBJ1-5|TRBV5-1
TGCGCCAGCAGCTTGGCAGGACAGAATCAGCCCCAGCATTTT
CASSLAGQNQPQHF
>16|-|TRBD2|TRBJ2-5|TRBV9
TGTGCCAGCAGCTCCCGTAGCGGGGCTCCCCAAGAGACCCAGTACTTC
CASSSRSGAPQETQYF
>14|-|TRBD1|TRBJ2-7|TRBV10-3
TGTGCCATCAGTGCGACAGGGGGATCCTACGAGCAGTACTTC
CAISATGGSYEQYF
>17|-|-|TRBJ2-1|TRBV6-2/TRBV6-3
TGTGCCAGCAGTTACTGGCCGACAGCTCGCGCCTACAATGAGCAGTTCTTC
CASSYWPTARAYNEQFF
>15|-|TRBD1|TRBJ1-5|TRBV19
TGTGCCAGTAGTACAAGACAGGGGGCTGGACAGCCCCAGCATTTT
CASSTRQGAGQPQHF
>16|-|-|TRBJ1-5|TRBV6-2/TRBV6-3
TGTGCCAGCAGTTACTCCGCAAGGTTGCGCAATCAGCCCCAGCATTTT
CASSYSARLRNQPQHF
>15|-|TRBD1|TRBJ2-7|TRBV27
TGTGCCAGCAGTTCCCAAACCGGGACAGGCTACGAGCAGTACTTC
CASSSQTGTGYEQYF
>15|-|-|TRBJ1-5|TRBV5-1
TGCGCCAGCAGCTTGGGGCAGGGGACCAATCAGCCCCAGCATTTT
CASSLGQGTNQPQHF
>15|-|TRBD1|TRBJ1-5|TRBV30
TGTGCCTGGAGTTTTGGAGACAGGGAATATCAGCCCCAGCATTTT
CAWSFGDREYQPQHF
>14|-|TRBD2|TRBJ2-5|TRBV27
TGTGCCAGCGCGACGGGGGGGTATGAAGAGACCCAGTACTTC
CASATGGYEETQYF
>14|-|-|TRBJ1-2|TRBV7-3
TGTGCCAGCAGCTCATCTCACGTCGGGTTTGGCTACACCTTC
CASSSSHVGFGYTF
>16|few|TRBD1|TRBJ1-6|TRBV13
TGTGCCAGCAGCTTAGATCAGGGGGCGGTTGATTCACCCCTCCACTTT
CASSLDQGAVDSPLHF
>16|-|TRBD2|TRBJ2-7|TRBV9
TGTGCCAGCAGCGTTTCTAGCGGGGGGGACTCCTACGAGCAGTACTTC
CASSVSSGGDSYEQYF
>11|-|-|TRBJ2-1|TRBV10-3
TGTGCCATCAGTGAATCCTATGAGCAGTTCTTC
CAISESYEQFF
>15|-|-|TRBJ1-1|TRBV27
TGTGCCAGCAGTTCCTATGGGCAGGTCAACACTGAAGCTTTCTTT
CASSSYGQVNTEAFF
>15|few|TRBD1|TRBJ1-1|TRBV18
TGTGCCAGCTCACCGGCACAGGGGGCACGGACTGAAGCTTTCTTT
CASSPAQGARTEAFF
>14|-|TRBD1|TRBJ1-2|TRBV18
TGTGCCAGCTCAACAACAGGGGAGGACTATGGCTACACCTTC
CASSTTGEDYGYTF
>13|-|-|TRBJ1-2|TRBV5-6
TGTGCCAGCAGCTGGGTTGCGAACTATGGCTACACCTTC
CASSWVANYGYTF
>14|-|-|TRBJ2-1|TRBV3-1/TRBV3-2
TGTGCCAGCAGCCCCTCAGGCTCCTACAATGAGCAGTTCTTC
CASSPSGSYNEQFF